These 18 T cell receptor beta chains came from one sample sequenced in a study of response to subunit inactivated influenza vaccine. TCRdb recomputed calls from the RT-PCR reads with MiXCR, one row per CDR3 protein. The profile shows around 520,000 distinct CDR3 sequences, around 25% of them singletons. This specimen was CD4+ T cells sorted from PBMCs, taken roughly 5 days after vaccination. All receptors derive from a man in his fifties who received an inactivated influenza vaccine.

The chain uses TRBV12-3 or TRBV12-4 and TRBJ2-7; 9 bases are shared with TRBD1. The CDR3 sequence is 13 residues long. J was trimmed by 9 bases and V by 6 bases; bases with no gene match: 9. The CDR3 DNA follows: TGTGCCAGCAGACGCGGGACAGGGATACGGCAGTACTTC. Protein: CASRRGTGIRQYF.

The sample holds many counts of this clonotype. V usage is TRBV11-2 and J usage is TRBJ2-7; a weak D match, TRBD2 (7 bases). This CDR3 is 18 amino acids long. Germline CDR1 reads SGHAT; CDR2 reads FQNNGV. The V and J ends lost 2 bases and 2 bases respectively, with 22 bases between them. CDR3 nucleotide sequence: TGTGCCAGCAGCTTATATCTCTCTGGCGGGGGCCTAACCTACGAGCAGTACTTC. It is translated as CASSLYLSGGGLTYEQYF.

This chain connects TRBV11-1 to TRBJ2-7, with 8 nucleotides matching TRBD2. V was clipped by 5 bases and J by 2 bases; unmatched bases: 17. This CDR3 contains 18 residues. Germline CDR1 is SGHAT and CDR2 is FQDESV (reference sequence). This CDR3 reads CASSQVFGSGNFPYEQYF. CDR3 sequence (DNA): TGTGCCAGCAGCCAGGTCTTCGGTAGCGGGAACTTTCCCTACGAGCAGTACTTC.

This clonotype was picked up a small number of times. This chain joins TRBV12-3 or TRBV12-4 and TRBJ2-5; 8 nucleotides agree with TRBD2. J gave up 0 bases and V 5 bases, and 5 bases lay outside the gene matches. The CDR3 covers 15 residues. In DNA form, the CDR3 reads TGTGCCAGCAGTCCACTAGCGGATAACCAAGAGACCCAGTACTTC. As protein: CASSPLADNQETQYF.

This clonotype was seen many times. The chain combines TRBV6-5 with TRBJ1-5, with D possibly TRBD1 on 5 matching bases. The germline V and J ends were trimmed by 0 bases and 0 bases, with 15 bases remaining between them. Germline values: CDR1 MNHEY, CDR2 SVGAGI. There are 18 residues in the CDR3. The CDR3 reads CASSYSSRNRYSNQPQHF. Here the CDR3 DNA reads TGTGCCAGCAGTTACTCGAGTCGAAACAGGTATAGCAATCAGCCCCAGCATTTT.

The chain has TRBV9 and TRBJ2-5; D possibly corresponds to TRBD2 (5 bases). Trimming removed 0 bases from V and 0 bases from J, with 12 bases in between. The CDR3 is 16 amino acids. Germline assignment: CDR1 SGDLS and CDR2 YYNGEE. CDR3 region: CASSVGLASYQETQYF. CDR3 coding DNA: TGTGCCAGCAGCGTAGGTCTAGCTTCGTACCAAGAGACCCAGTACTTC.

The gene calls are TRBV29-1 and TRBJ2-1; possible D gene TRBD2, 5 bases. Germline assignment: CDR1 SQVTM and CDR2 ANQGSEA. The V gene lost 2 bases and the J gene lost 7 bases, with 12 bases spanning the gap. The CDR3 runs 13 residues. In nucleotides, the CDR3 is TGCAGCGTTGAAAGGCCGACTACTAATGAGCAGTTCTTC. Translating gives CSVERPTTNEQFF.

The chain uses TRBV4-2 and TRBJ2-2, with D perhaps matching TRBD1 or TRBD2 (5 bases each). Germline values: CDR1 LGHNA, CDR2 YNFKEQ. Trimming shortened V by 0 bases and J by 7 bases, and 12 bases separated the two germline ends. The CDR3 spans 15 residues. As DNA, the CDR3 is TGTGCCAGCAGCCAAGATGGGGACGGCTTCGGGGAGCTGTTTTTT. Its protein is CASSQDGDGFGELFF.

V is TRBV6-5 and J is TRBJ1-1; TRBD1 agrees at 8 bases. The ends lost 4 bases at V and 0 bases at J; junction bases unmatched: 7. Per germline, CDR1 MNHEY and CDR2 SVGAGI. This CDR3 contains 16 residues. In DNA form, the CDR3 reads TGTGCCAGCAGTTTCAACCCGGGACAGGTGAACACTGAAGCTTTCTTT. Amino acids: CASSFNPGQVNTEAFF.

The genes are TRBV6-1 and TRBJ2-4, with 8 positions matching TRBD2. CDR1 is MNHNS, CDR2 SASEGT, per germline. With 7 bases clipped from V and 7 bases from J, the junction kept 12 bases outside the gene matches. The CDR3 sequence is 15 residues long. CDR3 loop: CASIEDGRGRNIQYF. CDR3 DNA sequence: TGTGCCAGCATCGAAGACGGGAGGGGACGTAACATTCAGTACTTC.

The J gene is TRBJ1-1, the V gene TRBV20-1, with TRBD1 identical over 7 bases. V lost 6 bases, J lost 0 bases, and 7 bases stayed unmatched. Germline V gene lookup returns CDR1 DFQATT and CDR2 SNEGSKA (reference sequence). The CDR3 loop spans 14 amino acids. The DNA of the CDR3 is TGCAGTGCCAGGGGGGGCGCCTTGAACACTGAAGCTTTCTTT. Amino acids: CSARGGALNTEAFF.

The chain combines TRBV7-9 with TRBJ2-4; no clear D gene. Germline lookup yields CDR1 SEHNR and CDR2 FQNEAQ (reference sequence). Trimming took off 5 bases at V and 5 bases at J, with 10 bases between the two ends. The CDR3 runs to 13 residues. As DNA, the CDR3 is TGTGCCAGCAGCCCGCTGACACAAAACATTCAGTACTTC. It encodes CASSPLTQNIQYF.

The chain links TRBV12-3 or TRBV12-4 to TRBJ1-3; perhaps TRBD1 as D (6 bases). V lost 5 bases and J 8 bases, leaving 13 bases between the germline ends. The CDR3 sequence is 13 residues long. The CDR3 DNA reads as TGTGCCAGCAGTCTGGGGGCTGGTGACACCATATATTTT. Amino acid sequence: CASSLGAGDTIYF.

The chain couples TRBV7-2 to TRBJ1-4; weak D call: TRBD1 (5 bases). There are 15 residues in the CDR3. The V and J ends lost 3 bases and 2 bases respectively, with 10 bases between them. The germline CDR1 and CDR2 sequences are SGHTA and FQGNSA. This CDR3 reads CASSFGTSTNEKLFF. The CDR3, as DNA: TGTGCCAGCAGCTTCGGGACCAGCACTAATGAAAAACTGTTTTTT.

The chain couples TRBV2 to TRBJ2-3, with D maybe TRBD1 (6 bases). The CDR3 is 14 residues long. Germline lookup yields CDR1 SNHLY and CDR2 FYNNEI. V was trimmed by 7 bases and J by 0 bases, leaving 11 bases between them. CDR3 sequence: CASNQGTSTDTQYF. CDR3 in DNA: TGTGCCAGCAACCAGGGGACGAGCACAGATACGCAGTATTTT. Together with reference TRBV2 and TRBJ2-3, the CDR3 gives the full variable domain: EPEVTQTPSHQVTQMGQEVILRCVPISNHLYFYWYRQILGQKVEFLVSFYNNEISEKSEIFDDQFSVERPDGSNFTLKIRSTKLEDSAMYFCASNQGTSTDTQYFGPGTRLTVL.

The V call is TRBV20-1, the J call TRBJ2-1, with TRBD2 matching 7 bases. This CDR3 spans 13 amino acids. The trim removed 5 bases at V and 4 bases at J, leaving 5 bases unmatched. Germline CDR1 reads DFQATT; CDR2 reads SNEGSKA (reference sequence). The CDR3 DNA reads as TGCAGTGCTTCCAGCGGGATATACAATGAGCAGTTCTTC. It is translated as CSASSGIYNEQFF.

This chain joins TRBV3-1 and TRBJ2-2; TRBD1 aligns across 7 bases. CDR1 and CDR2 from the germline V gene are LGHDT and YNNKEL (reference sequence). V gave up 9 bases and J gave up 4 bases; unmatched junction bases: 8. This CDR3 contains 14 residues. CDR3 loop: CASQKQGRTGELFF. In DNA, the CDR3 is TGTGCCAGTCAGAAACAGGGGCGCACCGGGGAGCTGTTTTTT.

This clonotype was recorded a few times. The chain has TRBV20-1 and TRBJ2-7; 11 nucleotides align to TRBD2. V gave up 6 bases and J gave up 3 bases; unmatched junction bases: 4. Germline V gene data show CDR1 as DFQATT and CDR2 as SNEGSKA (reference sequence). This CDR3 comprises 13 residues. DNA of the CDR3: TGCAGTGCCCTAGCGGGGGGCGTCTACGAGCAGTACTTC. Amino acids: CSALAGGVYEQYF.